Presented here are 6 T cell receptor beta chains from one specimen sequenced in a study of blood T cell repertoires in COVID-19. The method was immunoSEQ multiplex PCR; TCRdb's version includes in-frame clones alone and lacks a portion of them. Of approximately 390,000 clones in the sample, roughly 86% were seen once. Sequencing input: peripheral blood. These receptors all come from a woman aged 55-69 years with COVID-19, enrolled during active disease.

The chain has TRBV9 and TRBJ1-6; TRBD1 matches 8 bases. This CDR3 has 14 residues. Losses at the gene ends were 4 bases for V and 15 bases for J; bases not matched to a gene: 12. CDR1 SGDLS and CDR2 YYNGEE come from the germline V gene. The CDR3 DNA sequence: TGTGCCAGCAGCTTGAGAGAAGACAGGGGAATCCTCCACTTT. It encodes CASSLREDRGILHF.

J is TRBJ2-3 and V is TRBV13, with TRBD2 identical over 13 bases. Germline CDR1 reads PRHDT; CDR2 reads FYEKMQ (reference sequence). This CDR3 comprises 17 residues. The ends lost 5 bases at V and 4 bases at J; junction bases unmatched: 9. The CDR3 sequence is CASSILAGGNYADTQYF. The DNA for the CDR3 is TGTGCCAGCAGCATACTAGCGGGGGGGAATTACGCAGATACGCAGTATTTT.

This chain links TRBV13 with TRBJ1-2, with D unclear. V lost 1 base to trimming and J lost 3 bases, with 12 bases between them. This CDR3 has 15 residues. Per the germline V gene, CDR1 is PRHDT and CDR2 is FYEKMQ (reference sequence). CDR3 amino acids: CASSLAPGKYYGYTF. The CDR3 nucleotides read TGTGCCAGCAGCTTAGCCCCGGGGAAGTACTATGGCTACACCTTC.

The chain couples TRBV9 to TRBJ1-5; 10 positions match TRBD1. Germline values: CDR1 SGDLS, CDR2 YYNGEE. J was trimmed by 7 bases and V by 4 bases; bases with no gene match: 11. The CDR3 covers 16 residues. The CDR3 reads CASSPEAGQGLQPQHF. As DNA, the CDR3 is TGTGCCAGCAGCCCAGAAGCGGGACAGGGGTTACAGCCCCAGCATTTT.

This chain connects TRBV7-2 to TRBJ2-1, with 12 bases lining up with TRBD1. Germline V CDR1 and CDR2: SGHTA, FQGNSA. Trimming took 3 bases from V and 12 from J; bases not matched to a gene: 9. The CDR3 contains 15 residues. CDR3 DNA: TGTGCCAGCAGCTTTACCGGGACAGGGGGCGCAGGGCAGTTCTTC. Amino acid sequence: CASSFTGTGGAGQFF. The full variable domain, with the rest looked up from reference TRBV7-2 and TRBJ2-1, is GAGVSQSPSNKVTEKGKDVELRCDPISGHTALYWYRQSLGQGLEFLIYFQGNSAPDKSGLPSDRFSAERTGGSVSTLTIQRTQQEDSAVYLCASSFTGTGGAGQFFGPGTRLTVL.

This sequence joins TRBV6-1 and TRBJ1-2; D gene ambiguous. The CDR3 spans 12 residues. The V end was cut by 2 bases, the J end by 5 bases, with 6 bases between. CDR1 is MNHNS, CDR2 SASEGT, per germline. The CDR3 DNA reads TGTGCCAGCAGTGAACTCGGGTATGGCTACACCTTC. Residues: CASSELGYGYTF.